Given below is one T cell receptor (beta chain) in context. Repertoires were generated with immunoSEQ multiplex PCR, while TCRdb's copy carries only in-frame clones and drops some. The sample holds around 85,000 clones; about 86% are singletons and the top ten take approximately 1.9%. This CDR3 region has 14 residues. Germline CDR1 reads SGHTA; CDR2 reads FQGNSA. J gave up 8 bases and V 7 bases, and 12 bases lay outside the gene matches. These data originate in a study of radiotherapy plus CTLA-4 blockade in lung cancer. This clonotype was obtained from a human donor with non-small cell lung cancer who had a partial response to radiotherapy plus ipilimumab. This specimen was peripheral blood, taken from a patient treated with radiotherapy plus ipilimumab. The chain has TRBV7-2 and TRBJ1-2; 8 bases are a match to TRBD1. The CDR3 sequence is CASTPGGQGSGYTF. CDR3 sequence (DNA): TGTGCCAGCACCCCGGGAGGACAGGGCTCCGGCTACACCTTC.